The sequence of this T cell receptor (beta chain) was determined in a study of T cells after yellow fever vaccination. J was trimmed by 7 bases and V by 8 bases; bases with no gene match: 11. CDR3 length: 14 amino acids. Germline CDR1 reads MNHEY; CDR2 reads SMNVEV (reference sequence). General study points: Once the booster was given, most primary-vaccination clones reappeared, at more than 95% for CD4 and more than 85% for CD8.

Notes on this clonotype: No antigen is known for it.

TCRdb analysed the 5' RACE reads with MiXCR anew, one entry per CDR3 protein. The table has around 530,000 distinct CDR3 sequences, about a sixth seen once. The sequenced sample was PBMCs, obtained 5 days after the first yellow fever vaccination. This clonotype was obtained from a man aged 18 to 30 who received the YFV17D yellow fever vaccine. This chain links TRBV27 with TRBJ2-7, with 10 bases matching TRBD1. The CDR3 protein is CASPSGQGEGEQYV. The CDR3, as DNA: TGTGCCAGCCCCTCAGGACAGGGGGAGGGAGAGCAGTACGTC.